Listed here are 28 T cell receptor beta chains from one sample, sequenced in a study of human T cells and chemical hapten exposure. Via MiXCR, TCRdb re-called the RACE reads, giving one row per CDR3 protein. The repertoire holds 79,000 or so distinct CDR3 sequences, with under 13% as singletons. The time point was: patch test 1, 2 weeks after DPC sensitization. The sample's treatment: therapeutic diphenylcyclopropenone sensitization with weekly scalp DPC. Source: whole blood, taken in connection with sensitization to the hapten diphenylcyclopropenone (DPC). These TCRs come from a woman between 45 and 65 years old with alopecia areata. Some clones in this sample may be carry-over from other donors' samples.

Here the CDR3 reads CASSFTGYNSPLHF. In nucleotides, the CDR3 is TGTGCCAGCAGTTTCACAGGGTATAATTCACCCCTCCACTTT. V gene TRBV3-1 combines with J gene TRBJ1-6, with a weak D call TRBD1 (6 bases). From germline, CDR1 is LGHDT and CDR2 YNNKEL (reference sequence). This CDR3 has 14 amino acids. Trimming shortened V by 6 bases and J by 4 bases, and 10 bases separated the two germline ends. The full variable domain, in which reference TRBV3-1 and TRBJ1-6 provide the parts outside the CDR3, is DTAVSQTPKYLVTQMGNDKSIKCEQNLGHDTMYWYKQDSKKFLKIMFSYNNKELIINETVPNRFSPKSPDKAHLNLHINSLELGDSAVYFCASSFTGYNSPLHFGNGTRLTVT.

This chain uses TRBV29-1 with TRBJ2-5; the match to TRBD1 covers 9 bases. CDR1 and CDR2 (germline): SQVTM, ANQGSEA. The CDR3 loop spans 13 amino acids. Unmatched junction bases numbered 11, after V lost 6 bases and J lost 9 bases. CDR3 sequence (DNA): TGCAGCGTAGATAATGGACAGGGGAGGGCCCAGTACTTC. Encoded protein: CSVDNGQGRAQYF.

This clonotype was observed a few times. The rearrangement uses TRBV29-1 and TRBJ2-3; a possible D gene is TRBD1 (6 bases). The V gene lost 6 bases and the J gene lost 1 base, with 8 bases spanning the gap. CDR3 length equals 12 residues. Germline V gene data show CDR1 as SQVTM and CDR2 as ANQGSEA. In DNA form, the CDR3 reads TGCAGCGTCCGACAGGGCACAGATACGCAGTATTTT. Translating it yields CSVRQGTDTQYF.

The table lists this clonotype with a few counts. The chain employs TRBV7-2 and TRBJ2-3; the match to TRBD2 covers 10 bases. CDR1 and CDR2 from the germline V gene are SGHTA and FQGNSA. The CDR3 covers 15 residues. J lost 4 bases, V lost 5 bases, and 6 bases had no gene match. As DNA, the CDR3 is TGTGCCAGCAGCCTACTAGCGGGAATCGCAGATACGCAGTATTTT. This codes for CASSLLAGIADTQYF.

A few counts support this clonotype. The gene calls are TRBV11-2 and TRBJ2-7, with 8 bases aligning to TRBD2. This CDR3 is built from 17 residues. Trimming at V came to 4 bases and at J to 1 base, leaving 12 bases not matched to a gene. CDR1 is SGHAT and CDR2 is FQNNGV in the germline V gene. CDR3 loop: CASSSPHGLAASYEQYF. CDR3 DNA sequence: TGTGCCAGCAGCTCGCCCCACGGACTAGCTGCTTCCTACGAGCAGTACTTC.

This clonotype was recorded at least ten times. This sequence joins TRBV5-5 and TRBJ1-1, with D possibly TRBD1 on 5 matching bases. This CDR3 has 12 residues. Germline values: CDR1 SGHKS, CDR2 YYEKEE (reference sequence). The ends were cut back, 0 bases at V and 11 bases at J, with 11 bases in the middle. The CDR3 region has the DNA TGTGCCAGCAGCTTGGGGGGCACTAAGGCTTTCTTT. It yields the protein CASSLGGTKAFF.

This clonotype was detected a few times. This chain joins TRBV18 and TRBJ1-1, with D hard to call. The CDR3 is 15 amino acids. With 0 bases removed from V and 5 bases from J, the gap between germline ends came to 13 bases. Per germline, CDR1 KGHSH and CDR2 LQKENI. The CDR3 spells CASSPPNYPWTEAFF. The CDR3 coding sequence is TGTGCCAGCTCACCACCGAACTACCCGTGGACTGAAGCTTTCTTT.

This clonotype showed up just a few times. The chain is built from TRBV28 and TRBJ1-2; D remains ambiguous. V was trimmed by 3 bases and J by 4 bases, leaving 12 bases between them. This CDR3 spans 14 amino acids. Germline-derived CDR1 and CDR2 are MDHEN and SYDVKM. DNA of the CDR3: TGTGCCAGCAGTTTCCCCCCCGCGGGCTATGGCTACACCTTC. Protein sequence: CASSFPPAGYGYTF.

In this sample, this clonotype turned up many times. The chain has TRBV5-4 and TRBJ2-7; 7 bases match TRBD1. The junction had 7 bases not matched to a gene; V was cut back by 2 bases and J by 2 bases. Germline-derived CDR1 and CDR2 are SGHNT and YYREEE (reference sequence). This CDR3 is built from 15 residues. This CDR3 reads CASSLPGQRAYEQYF. CDR3 nucleotide sequence: TGTGCCAGCAGCTTACCGGGACAGCGAGCCTACGAGCAGTACTTC.

This clonotype was found a few times. This rearrangement joins TRBV12-3 or TRBV12-4 to TRBJ1-2; 8 bases line up with TRBD1. The CDR3 contains 14 residues. V shed 6 bases and J 8 bases; nucleotides not matched to a gene: 11. The CDR3 DNA sequence: TGTGCCAGCAGCCCCGGGACAGGTCCGGCGGGCTACACCTTC. Residues: CASSPGTGPAGYTF.

This clonotype was seen at least ten times. The chain employs TRBV7-2 and TRBJ2-4, with D possibly matching TRBD2 (7 bases). The CDR3 is made up of 15 amino acids. Germline CDR1 is SGHTA and CDR2 is FQGNSA. V dropped 5 bases and J dropped 5 bases, with 16 bases sitting between them. The chain's CDR3 is CASSTWTGGENIQYF. The CDR3 DNA reads as TGTGCCAGCAGCACTTGGACGGGGGGCGAAAACATTCAGTACTTC. Full variable domain (missing parts from reference TRBV7-2 and TRBJ2-4): GAGVSQSPSNKVTEKGKDVELRCDPISGHTALYWYRQSLGQGLEFLIYFQGNSAPDKSGLPSDRFSAERTGGSVSTLTIQRTQQEDSAVYLCASSTWTGGENIQYFGAGTRLSVL.

The chain joins TRBV20-1 to TRBJ2-1, with D hard to call. The CDR3 is 14 amino acids. V was clipped by 5 bases and J by 0 bases, with 11 bases between them. CDR1 DFQATT and CDR2 SNEGSKA come from the germline V gene (reference sequence). The CDR3 nucleotides are TGCAGTGCTGAAGGACGGAGCTCCTACAATGAGCAGTTCTTC. Protein sequence: CSAEGRSSYNEQFF.

This clonotype was seen at least ten times. This chain joins TRBV20-1 and TRBJ1-1; D gene ambiguous. This CDR3 has 14 amino acids. The germline gives CDR1 DFQATT, CDR2 SNEGSKA (reference sequence). V lost 7 bases to trimming and J lost 1 base, with 16 bases between them. The CDR3: CSVALGRPNTEAFF. The CDR3 nucleotides read TGCAGTGTCGCCCTAGGACGACCGAACACTGAAGCTTTCTTT.

The genes are TRBV12-3 or TRBV12-4 and TRBJ2-1, with 12 bases matching TRBD2. The ends lost 3 bases at V and 8 bases at J; junction bases unmatched: 5. This CDR3 contains 15 residues. The CDR3 spells CASSLGLAGRDEQFF. CDR3 sequence (DNA): TGTGCCAGCAGTTTGGGACTAGCGGGTAGAGATGAGCAGTTCTTC.

This clonotype was observed a handful of times. The chain couples TRBV7-9 to TRBJ2-1; 9 nucleotides match TRBD1. Germline loops: CDR1 SEHNR, CDR2 FQNEAQ (reference sequence). J lost 7 bases, V lost 2 bases, and 9 bases had no gene match. CDR3 length: 16 amino acids. CDR3 bases: TGTGCCAGCAGCTTACAGGACAGGGGAGGGTGGAATGAGCAGTTCTTC. Amino acids: CASSLQDRGGWNEQFF.

This clonotype was observed many times. V and J are TRBV11-1 and TRBJ2-3; 8 positions match TRBD1. Germline V gene sequence: CDR1 SGHAT, CDR2 FQDESV (reference sequence). The CDR3 sequence is 13 residues long. V was pared by 7 bases and J by 3 bases, with 3 bases of the junction left unmatched. CDR3 bases: TGTGCCAGCACCCGGACAGGGACAGATACGCAGTATTTT. This encodes CASTRTGTDTQYF. The full variable domain, rest sourced from reference TRBV11-1 and TRBJ2-3, is EAEVAQSPRYKITEKSQAVAFWCDPISGHATLYWYRQILGQGPELLVQFQDESVVDDSQLPKDRFSAERLKGVDSTLKIQPAELGDSAMYLCASTRTGTDTQYFGPGTRLTVL.

This clonotype was seen at least ten times. V usage is TRBV11-2 and J usage is TRBJ2-4; 7 bases are shared with TRBD1. V lost 4 bases, J lost 8 bases, and 11 bases stayed unmatched. The CDR3 has 15 residues. In germline, CDR1 is SGHAT, CDR2 FQNNGV. In DNA form, the CDR3 reads TGTGCCAGCAGCTCGTTCGGGACAGATAGTGACATTCAGTACTTC. This sequence encodes CASSSFGTDSDIQYF.

This clonotype was found once. The chain combines TRBV28 with TRBJ2-5, with D possibly called TRBD1 or TRBD2 (6 bases each). The CDR3 is 14 residues long. V lost 6 bases to trimming and J lost 7 bases, with 18 bases between them. Per the germline V gene, CDR1 is MDHEN and CDR2 is SYDVKM. The CDR3 protein is CASRGSGGHGTQYF. The CDR3 DNA follows: TGTGCCAGCAGAGGTTCCGGGGGCCACGGGACCCAGTACTTC.

The V gene is TRBV4-3, the J gene TRBJ1-4, with D hard to call. Germline V gene sequence: CDR1 LGHNA, CDR2 YSLEER. The CDR3 spans 12 residues. Trimming pared 1 base from V and 7 bases from J, leaving 4 bases between. The CDR3 loop is CASSQVSEKLFF. The CDR3 DNA sequence: TGCGCCAGCAGCCAAGTCAGTGAAAAACTGTTTTTT.

The CDR3 here is CATSDIRTGSDEQFF. In DNA, the CDR3 is TGTGCCACCAGTGATATCAGGACAGGGTCGGATGAGCAGTTCTTC. The V gene is TRBV24-1, the J gene TRBJ2-1, with 8 positions matching TRBD1. Germline V lookup: CDR1 KGHDR, CDR2 SFDVKD. The CDR3 runs to 15 residues. V was clipped by 3 bases and J by 8 bases; unmatched bases: 8.

CDR3 residues: CASSGDTARGEKLFF. CDR3 nucleotides: TGCGCCAGCAGCGGGGATACAGCGAGGGGCGAAAAACTGTTTTTT. This chain joins TRBV5-1 and TRBJ1-4; D perhaps matches TRBD1 (5 bases). Germline lookup yields CDR1 SGHRS and CDR2 YFSETQ. Trimming took 4 bases from V and 8 from J, leaving 18 bases between them. The CDR3 runs 15 residues. Full variable domain (missing parts from reference TRBV5-1 and TRBJ1-4): KAGVTQTPRYLIKTRGQQVTLSCSPISGHRSVSWYQQTPGQGLQFLFEYFSETQRNKGNFPGRFSGRQFSNSRSEMNVSTLELGDSALYLCASSGDTARGEKLFFGSGTQLSVL.

The V gene is TRBV28, the J gene TRBJ1-1; D is undetermined. The germline V gene encodes CDR1 MDHEN and CDR2 SYDVKM. The length of the CDR3 is 12 residues. V shed 5 bases and J shed 3 bases, with 7 bases lying between them. The CDR3 DNA sequence: TGTGCCAGCAGTACACAGCACACTGAAGCTTTCTTT. Encoded protein: CASSTQHTEAFF.

The V and J genes are TRBV6-6 and TRBJ2-7; D remains ambiguous. The CDR3 covers 12 residues. Germline V gives CDR1 MNHNY, CDR2 SVGAGI (reference sequence). Between the trimmed V and J ends, which lost 8 bases and 2 bases, there was a span of 10 bases. In DNA, the CDR3 is TGTGCCAGCGCCGGGTCCCCCTACGAGCAGTACTTC. Protein: CASAGSPYEQYF.

This clonotype was observed a handful of times. V gene TRBV18 combines with J gene TRBJ1-3; D gene unclear. CDR3 length equals 16 residues. V was trimmed by 3 bases and J by 0 bases, leaving 12 bases between them. CDR1 is KGHSH, CDR2 LQKENI, per germline. The CDR3 bases are TGTGCCAGCTCACCTGTGGCCAGCAGCTCTGGAAACACCATATATTTT. Protein sequence: CASSPVASSSGNTIYF. Together with reference TRBV18 and TRBJ1-3, the CDR3 gives the full variable domain: NAGVMQNPRHLVRRRGQEARLRCSPMKGHSHVYWYRQLPEEGLKFMVYLQKENIIDESGMPKERFSAEFPKEGPSILRIQQVVRGDSAAYFCASSPVASSSGNTIYFGEGSWLTVV.

The V gene is TRBV9, the J gene TRBJ2-1; possible D gene TRBD2, 5 bases. CDR1 is SGDLS, CDR2 YYNGEE, per germline. CDR3 length: 15 residues. The V end lost 6 bases, the J end lost 0 bases, and 13 bases lay between the germline ends. The CDR3 DNA sequence: TGTGCCAGCACCTCCGACGGAGGCTCCTACAATGAGCAGTTCTTC. This sequence encodes CASTSDGGSYNEQFF.

This clonotype turned up a few times. The gene calls are TRBV24-1 and TRBJ2-1; 8 bases fit TRBD1. The CDR3 has 17 residues. The germline V gene encodes CDR1 KGHDR and CDR2 SFDVKD. The V segment lost 3 bases and the J segment 0 bases; nucleotides outside the gene matches: 6. CDR3 region: CATSDIGQGPSYNEQFF. Here the CDR3 DNA reads TGTGCCACCAGTGATATAGGACAGGGACCCTCCTACAATGAGCAGTTCTTC.

The chain combines TRBV19 with TRBJ2-7, with D maybe TRBD2 (6 bases). The CDR3 is made up of 14 amino acids. The germline CDR1 and CDR2 sequences are LNHDA and SQIVND (reference sequence). V was trimmed by 5 bases and J by 5 bases, leaving 16 bases between them. The CDR3: CASSYRGKDHEQYF. CDR3 nucleotides: TGTGCCAGTAGTTACCGGGGGAAGGACCACGAGCAGTACTTC.

The sample holds a few counts of this clonotype. V gene TRBV11-2 combines with J gene TRBJ2-7; 9 nucleotides align to TRBD2. The CDR3 spans 16 residues. CDR1 SGHAT and CDR2 FQNNGV come from the germline V gene. V shed 1 base and J 7 bases; nucleotides not matched to a gene: 11. The CDR3 DNA is TGTGCCAGCAGCTTAGGCGGGGGGACTAGCTCGACTGAGCAGTACTTC. This gives the protein CASSLGGGTSSTEQYF.